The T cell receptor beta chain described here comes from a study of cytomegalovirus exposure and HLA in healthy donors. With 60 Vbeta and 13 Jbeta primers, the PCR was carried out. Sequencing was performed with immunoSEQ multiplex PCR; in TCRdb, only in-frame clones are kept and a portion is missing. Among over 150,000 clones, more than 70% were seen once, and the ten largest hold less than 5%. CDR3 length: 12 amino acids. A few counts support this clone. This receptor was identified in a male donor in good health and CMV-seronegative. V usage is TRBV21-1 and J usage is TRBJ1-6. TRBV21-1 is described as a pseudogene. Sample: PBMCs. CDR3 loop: CASSNGASVGHF. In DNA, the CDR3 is TGTGCCAGCAGCAACGGAGCGTCAGTGGGCCACTTT.